The following is a TCR beta chain sequence with its context. Trimming removed 6 bases at V and 0 bases at J, with 8 bases between. Germline CDR1 reads KGHSH; CDR2 reads LQKENI. The CDR3 is 14 amino acids. The table came from immunoSEQ multiplex PCR; TCRdb's copy has only in-frame clones and leaves some out. The sample records some 130,000 clones, roughly 90% being singletons. The record originates from a study of blood T cell repertoires in COVID-19. Source material: peripheral blood. This clonotype originated in a man aged 55 to 70 with COVID-19, enrolled during active disease. V gene TRBV18 combines with J gene TRBJ2-2, with no clear D. CDR3 residues: CASSLRSNTGELFF. The DNA for the CDR3 is TGTGCCAGCTCTCTAAGATCGAACACCGGGGAGCTGTTTTTT. The full variable domain, rest sourced from reference TRBV18 and TRBJ2-2, is NAGVMQNPRHLVRRRGQEARLRCSPMKGHSHVYWYRQLPEEGLKFMVYLQKENIIDESGMPKERFSAEFPKEGPSILRIQQVVRGDSAAYFCASSLRSNTGELFFGEGSRLTVL.